This note documents a single TCR beta chain sequence. Germline-derived CDR1 and CDR2 are MGHRA and YSYEKL. The CDR3 is 14 residues long. Losses at the gene ends were 4 bases for V and 6 bases for J; bases not matched to a gene: 3. The sample originates from a study of glioma-infiltrating T cells after dendritic cell vaccination. Some clones are missing from TCRdb's copy, which holds only in-frame ones; the method was immunoSEQ multiplex PCR. The sample includes about 82,000 clones, about 87% of them seen just once. Sample: blood, taken before dendritic cell vaccination. The chain couples TRBV4-1 to TRBJ2-1; 10 nucleotides line up with TRBD1. The source of this sequence is a human donor with glioblastoma. The CDR3 DNA follows: TGCGCCAGCAGCCCCGGGACAGGGGCCAATGAGCAGTTCTTC. This translates into CASSPGTGANEQFF.